The clone carrying this T cell receptor (beta chain) was found once. The data were obtained in a study of shared T cell receptors in the human thymus. CDR3 length: 18 residues. Germline V gene lookup returns CDR1 SGHAT and CDR2 FQNNGV. V lost 3 bases, J lost 3 bases, and 9 bases stayed unmatched. The assay was immunoSEQ multiplex PCR, and TCRdb's table has in-frame clones only and misses some. The sample lists over 65,000 clones, roughly 95% occurring once. The receptor's source is a human donor. The chain employs TRBV11-2 and TRBJ2-1, with 12 nucleotides matching TRBD2. Material: thymocytes. CDR3 nucleotide sequence: TGTGCCAGCAGCTTCACACTAGCGGGGGGACCCTACTACAATGAGCAGTTCTTC. This sequence encodes CASSFTLAGGPYYNEQFF.